A single T cell receptor beta chain is shown here with its context. It has no known antigen specificity. Per-base quality was not reported, and no clone a single base away is much larger than it. The CDR3 regions of human TCRbeta chains were analyzed by immunosequencing. The study's own analysis went as follows. TCRs in the repertoires were compared against a reference library of SARS-CoV-2-specific TCRs that had been generated with the MIRA antigen-specificity platform. Breadth meant the fraction of unique TCRs that were SARS-CoV-2-associated, whereas depth meant the fraction of total T cells that were SARS-CoV-2-associated. Using the MIRA data, every spike-specific TCR was mapped to the spike region that the TCR reacted to and assigned to either a CD4 or a CD8 class. Log10-transformed breadth and depth values were compared by one-way ANOVA with Sidak's multiple comparisons tests. The immuneACCESS repertoire file appears here via TCRdb, limited to in-frame rearrangements. These files lack a portion of the clones; in checked studies, under half of the deficit traces to unresolved V genes, and the cause of the others is not known. The D gene and trimming were derived from the DNA, and the V and J assignments and clone size from that table. The sample table shows about 120,000 clones, and roughly 84% are seen once. The top ten hold roughly a quarter of the sample.

Relative to germline, V is 6 bases shorter and J is 3 bases shorter, with 8 bases between their ends. CDR1 and CDR2, looked up from the germline V gene (reference sequence), are LNHDA and SQIVND. The CDR3, from cysteine to phenylalanine, totals 12 residues. The kept DNA is CDR3 alone, 36 bases in frame from the first base. This record belongs to a study of T cell responses to AZD1222 COVID-19 vaccine (dated by TCRdb to 2020 to 2023). Study-wide context: TCR sequencing covered some 240 trial participants: 207 given two doses of AZD1222 and approximately 26 given two doses of MenACWY control vaccine. Enrollment into the trials was organized by age into subgroups of 18-55, 56-69 and 70-plus years, and those subgroups contained approximately 160, 26 and 62 TCR-sequenced participants, respectively. What the research found in general, with its limitations: Participants were mostly white British, with more females than males. The authors suggested clonal diversity may have been underestimated. In the small 56-69-year group, the increase in depth fell short of significance, most likely because of low power. Because no day 14 peak-response samples were available, repertoires were characterized only after the peak T cell response. Only five to seven AZD1222 recipients were SARS-CoV-2 seropositive at baseline, limiting conclusions about previously exposed vaccinees. Reportedly, almost half of the unique spike-specific TCRs recognized epitopes lying outside the regions that are mutated in the B.1.351 and B.1.1.7 variants. Spike-specific TCR breadth and depth rose significantly after two AZD1222 doses compared with day 0 and with MenACWY recipients. Vaccine-associated CD4 TCRs spanned the whole spike protein, with dominant responses in regions 160-218 and 743-854.

Taken with the paper, the label for time point translates to: about 28 days (+/-7) after the second vaccine dose. AZD1222 recipients with second doses at about 4 weeks or about 12 weeks were pooled, because spike-specific TCR depth and breadth did not differ between schedules. Samples from vaccinated people were obtained from the UK trials COV001 and COV002, which included a single-blind randomized controlled phase 2/3 trial of AZD1222 (ChAdOx1 nCoV-19) in healthy adults. For TCRbeta chain sequencing, PBMC samples from trial participants were taken at day 0 and at day 28 after the second dose. The chain is encoded by TRBV19 joined to TRBJ1-1, with the D gene uncertain. This TCR was sampled from an adult who received the AZD1222 COVID-19 vaccine. The starting material was peripheral blood, obtained 28 days after the second AZD1222 dose. CDR3 sequence: CASRDLYTEAFF. The DNA sequence is TGTGCCAGTAGGGACCTTTACACTGAAGCTTTCTTT. Here the CDR3 is joined to the reference TRBV19 and TRBJ1-1 genes, and the full variable domain is: DGGITQSPKYLFRKEGQNVTLSCEQNLNHDAMYWYRQDPGQGLRLIYYSQIVNDFQKGDIAEGYSVSREKKESFPLTVTSAQKNPTAFYLCASRDLYTEAFFGQGTRLTVV.